Listed here are 10 T cell receptor beta chains from one sample, sequenced in a study of blood T cell repertoires in COVID-19. Sequencing used immunoSEQ multiplex PCR; TCRdb keeps in-frame clones, though not all of them. Of fewer than 80,000 clones listed, 88% are singletons. The sequenced material came from peripheral blood. Every receptor here comes from a human donor in a cohort sampled during active COVID-19.

The chain has TRBV19 and TRBJ1-1; maybe TRBD1 (5 bases). CDR1 and CDR2 (germline): LNHDA, SQIVND (reference sequence). The CDR3 length is 14 residues. Trimming took off 5 bases at V and 5 bases at J, with 15 bases between the two ends. The CDR3 region has the DNA TGTGCCAGTAGTCAGGGCGTACGGTGGACTGAAGCTTTCTTT. This translates into CASSQGVRWTEAFF.

The J gene is TRBJ1-2, the V gene TRBV6-5, with no clear D. V lost 0 bases and J lost 4, with 12 bases in between. The CDR3 is 15 amino acids. Germline assignment: CDR1 MNHEY and CDR2 SVGAGI. The CDR3 bases are TGTGCCAGCAGTTACTCTATCGGTCATGCCTATGGCTACACCTTC. Amino acid sequence: CASSYSIGHAYGYTF.

The gene calls are TRBV10-1 and TRBJ2-7; 7 positions match TRBD1. V lost 5 bases to trimming and J lost 1 base; unmatched junction nucleotides: 5. There are 14 residues in the CDR3. CDR1 and CDR2 from the germline V gene are WNHNN and SYGVQD (reference sequence). The DNA of the CDR3 is TGCGCCAGCAGTCCCCGGACAGGTTCCTACGAGCAGTACTTC. The encoded protein is CASSPRTGSYEQYF.

This rearrangement joins TRBV7-2 to TRBJ2-4; TRBD1 matches 7 bases. There are 15 residues in the CDR3. The germline V gene has CDR1 SGHTA and CDR2 FQGNSA. Trimming cost V 3 bases and J 3 bases; bases outside gene matches: 5. The CDR3 protein is CASSFGRQGKNIQYF. DNA for the CDR3: TGTGCCAGCAGCTTTGGGAGACAGGGCAAAAACATTCAGTACTTC.

CDR3 residues: CASSQSRQLAKNIQYF. CDR3 sequence (DNA): TGCGCCAGCAGTCAATCGCGGCAGCTAGCCAAAAACATTCAGTACTTC. The chain uses TRBV23-1 and TRBJ2-4; D call uncertain. TRBV23-1 is classed as an ORF, of uncertain function. Trimming shortened V by 0 bases and J by 0 bases, and 9 bases separated the two germline ends. CDR3 length equals 16 residues.

The chain carries TRBV5-1 and TRBJ2-7; 10 bases are shared with TRBD2. Germline trimming cut 5 bases from V and 4 bases from J; bases unmatched to any gene: 6. CDR3 size: 14 residues. Germline V gene sequence: CDR1 SGHRS, CDR2 YFSETQ. The CDR3 region is CASSSSGRRYEQYF. In DNA, the CDR3 is TGCGCCAGCAGTTCTAGCGGGAGACGTTACGAGCAGTACTTC. Variable domain in full (rest from reference TRBV5-1 and TRBJ2-7): KAGVTQTPRYLIKTRGQQVTLSCSPISGHRSVSWYQQTPGQGLQFLFEYFSETQRNKGNFPGRFSGRQFSNSRSEMNVSTLELGDSALYLCASSSSGRRYEQYFGPGTRLTVT.

The chain joins TRBV5-1 to TRBJ1-1; 7 positions match TRBD1. CDR1 and CDR2 from the germline V gene are SGHRS and YFSETQ. The V gene end was trimmed by 0 bases and the J gene end by 5 bases; junction bases not matched to a gene: 7. The CDR3 extends over 15 amino acids. CDR3 sequence reads: CASSLDRGLPTEAFF. CDR3 DNA sequence: TGCGCCAGCAGCTTGGATAGGGGGCTGCCGACTGAAGCTTTCTTT.

Only one count was recorded for this clone. This chain uses TRBV7-3 with TRBJ2-3, with D possibly TRBD2 on 6 matching bases. Germline CDR1 and CDR2: SGHTA and FQGTGA. Trimming removed 4 bases at V and 5 bases at J, with 16 bases between. The CDR3 is 15 amino acids. Written as DNA, the CDR3 is TGTGCCAGCAGCTCCTCGGGAGTTGGGGGAGATACGCAGTATTTT. This codes for CASSSSGVGGDTQYF.

There are a few counts of this clone. This chain's CDR3 is CASSIGGTVNTEAFF. DNA of the CDR3: TGTGCCAGTAGTATAGGGGGCACCGTGAACACTGAAGCTTTCTTT. V gene TRBV19 combines with J gene TRBJ1-1; weak D call: TRBD1 (5 bases). V shed 1 base and J shed 0 bases, with 9 bases lying between them. CDR3 length equals 15 residues. Germline CDR1 reads LNHDA; CDR2 reads SQIVND (reference sequence).

The V gene is TRBV6-1, the J gene TRBJ2-7; TRBD1 might be the D (5 bases). The CDR3 contains 15 residues. V lost 0 bases, J lost 0 bases, and 9 bases lay in between. Germline values: CDR1 MNHNS, CDR2 SASEGT. CDR3 residues: CASSEAVTGSYEQYF. The CDR3 nucleotides read TGTGCCAGCAGTGAAGCGGTTACAGGCTCCTACGAGCAGTACTTC.